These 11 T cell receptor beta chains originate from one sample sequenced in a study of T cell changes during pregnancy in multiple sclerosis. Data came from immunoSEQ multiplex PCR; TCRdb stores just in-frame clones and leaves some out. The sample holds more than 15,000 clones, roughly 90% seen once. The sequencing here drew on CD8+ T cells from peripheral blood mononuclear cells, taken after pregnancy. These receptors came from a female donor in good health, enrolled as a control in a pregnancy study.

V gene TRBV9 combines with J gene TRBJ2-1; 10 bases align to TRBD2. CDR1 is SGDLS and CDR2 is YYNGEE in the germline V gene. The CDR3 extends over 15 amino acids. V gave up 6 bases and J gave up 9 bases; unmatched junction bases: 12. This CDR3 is CASTTGLADRGEQFF. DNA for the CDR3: TGTGCCAGCACCACCGGACTAGCGGACCGGGGTGAGCAGTTCTTC. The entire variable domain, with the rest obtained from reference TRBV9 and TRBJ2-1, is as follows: DSGVTQTPKHLITATGQRVTLRCSPRSGDLSVYWYQQSLDQGLQFLIQYYNGEERAKGNILERFSAQQFPDLHSELNLSSLELGDSALYFCASTTGLADRGEQFFGPGTRLTVL.

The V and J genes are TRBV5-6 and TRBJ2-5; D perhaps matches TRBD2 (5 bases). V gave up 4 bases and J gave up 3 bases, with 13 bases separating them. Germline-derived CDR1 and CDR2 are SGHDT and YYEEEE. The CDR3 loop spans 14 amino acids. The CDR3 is CASSLAVGKETQYF. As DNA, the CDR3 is TGTGCCAGCAGCCTCGCAGTCGGGAAAGAGACCCAGTACTTC.

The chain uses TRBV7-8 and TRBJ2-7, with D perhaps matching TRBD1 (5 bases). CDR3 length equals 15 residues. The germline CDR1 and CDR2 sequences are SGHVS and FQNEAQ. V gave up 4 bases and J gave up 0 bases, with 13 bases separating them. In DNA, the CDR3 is TGTGCCAGCAGCTCAGAAGGTGGGGCCTCCTACGAGCAGTACTTC. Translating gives CASSSEGGASYEQYF.

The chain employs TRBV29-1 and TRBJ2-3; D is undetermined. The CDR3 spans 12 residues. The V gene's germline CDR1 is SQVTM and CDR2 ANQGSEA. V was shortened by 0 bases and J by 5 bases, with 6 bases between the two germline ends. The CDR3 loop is CSVEDHGDTQYF. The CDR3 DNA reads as TGCAGCGTTGAAGATCACGGAGATACGCAGTATTTT.

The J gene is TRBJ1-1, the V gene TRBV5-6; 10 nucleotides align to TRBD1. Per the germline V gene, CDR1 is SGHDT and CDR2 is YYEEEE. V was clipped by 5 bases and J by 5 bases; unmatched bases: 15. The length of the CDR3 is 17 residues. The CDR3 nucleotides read TGTGCCAGCAGTCCTGGACAGGGGGAGATGATTCGAACTGAAGCTTTCTTT. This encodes CASSPGQGEMIRTEAFF.

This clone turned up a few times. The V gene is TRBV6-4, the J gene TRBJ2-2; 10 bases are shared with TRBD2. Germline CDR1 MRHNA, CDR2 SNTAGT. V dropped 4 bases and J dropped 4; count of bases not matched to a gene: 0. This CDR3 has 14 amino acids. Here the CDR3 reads CASSASGGTGELFF. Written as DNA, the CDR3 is TGTGCCAGCAGTGCTAGCGGGGGCACCGGGGAGCTGTTTTTT.

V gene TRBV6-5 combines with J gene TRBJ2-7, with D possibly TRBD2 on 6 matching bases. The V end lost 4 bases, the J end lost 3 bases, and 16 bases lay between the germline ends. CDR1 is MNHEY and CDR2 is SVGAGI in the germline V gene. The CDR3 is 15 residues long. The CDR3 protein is CASSFRDDGGYEQYF. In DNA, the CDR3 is TGTGCCAGCAGTTTCCGGGACGACGGGGGCTACGAGCAGTACTTC.

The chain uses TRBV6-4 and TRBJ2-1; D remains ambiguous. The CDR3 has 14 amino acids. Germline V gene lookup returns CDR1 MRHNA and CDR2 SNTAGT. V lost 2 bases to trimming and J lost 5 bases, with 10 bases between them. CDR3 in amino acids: CASSDSEGHNEQFF. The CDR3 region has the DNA TGTGCCAGCAGTGACAGCGAAGGTCACAATGAGCAGTTCTTC.

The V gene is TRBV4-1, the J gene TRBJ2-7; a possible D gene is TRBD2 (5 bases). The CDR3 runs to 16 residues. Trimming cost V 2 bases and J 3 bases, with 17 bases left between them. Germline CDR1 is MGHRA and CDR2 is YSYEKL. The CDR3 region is CASSQLFGEISYEQYF. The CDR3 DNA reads TGCGCCAGCAGCCAACTGTTTGGGGAGATAAGCTACGAGCAGTACTTC.

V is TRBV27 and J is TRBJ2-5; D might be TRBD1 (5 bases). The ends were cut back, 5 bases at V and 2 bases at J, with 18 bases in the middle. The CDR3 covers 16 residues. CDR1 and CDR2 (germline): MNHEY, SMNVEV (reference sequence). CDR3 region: CASSSGPDRKQETQYF. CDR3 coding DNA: TGTGCCAGCAGTAGTGGCCCCGACAGAAAACAAGAGACCCAGTACTTC.

CDR3: CASFYRDHGYTF. For the CDR3, the DNA is TGTGCCTCCTTCTACAGGGATCATGGCTACACCTTC. The rearrangement uses TRBV6-1 and TRBJ1-2; a weak D match, TRBD1 (6 bases). CDR3 length equals 12 residues. Germline V gene sequence: CDR1 MNHNS, CDR2 SASEGT. The ends were cut back, 11 bases at V and 6 bases at J, with 16 bases in the middle.